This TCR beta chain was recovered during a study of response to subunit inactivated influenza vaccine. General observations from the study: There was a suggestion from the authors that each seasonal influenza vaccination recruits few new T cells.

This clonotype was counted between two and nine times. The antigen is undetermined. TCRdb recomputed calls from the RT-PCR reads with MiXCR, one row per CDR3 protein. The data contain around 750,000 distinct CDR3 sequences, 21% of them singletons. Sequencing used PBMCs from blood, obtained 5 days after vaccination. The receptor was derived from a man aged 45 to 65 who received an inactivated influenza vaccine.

DNA of the CDR3: TGTGCCAGCAGTTTCGGGACAGCGGTCACTGAAGCTTTCTTT. It codes for CASSFGTAVTEAFF. This sequence joins TRBV12-3 or TRBV12-4 and TRBJ1-1; 7 positions agree with TRBD1. V was clipped by 3 bases and J by 4 bases; unmatched bases: 5. The CDR3 is made up of 14 amino acids.